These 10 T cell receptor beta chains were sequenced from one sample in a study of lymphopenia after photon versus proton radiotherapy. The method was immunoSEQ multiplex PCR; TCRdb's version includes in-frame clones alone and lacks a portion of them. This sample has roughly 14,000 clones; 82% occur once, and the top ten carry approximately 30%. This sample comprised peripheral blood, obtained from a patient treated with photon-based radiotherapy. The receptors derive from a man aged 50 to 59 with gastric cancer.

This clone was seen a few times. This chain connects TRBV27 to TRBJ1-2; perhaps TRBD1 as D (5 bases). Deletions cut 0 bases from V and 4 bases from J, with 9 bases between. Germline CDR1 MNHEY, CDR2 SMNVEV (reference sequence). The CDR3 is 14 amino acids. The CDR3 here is CASSLSGTLYGYTF. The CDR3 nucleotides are TGTGCCAGCAGTTTATCAGGGACGCTCTATGGCTACACCTTC.

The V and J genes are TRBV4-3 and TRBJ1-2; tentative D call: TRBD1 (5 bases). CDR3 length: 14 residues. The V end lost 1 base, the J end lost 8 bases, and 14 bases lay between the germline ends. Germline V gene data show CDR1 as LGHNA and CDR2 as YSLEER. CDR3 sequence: CASSQANRQYGYTF. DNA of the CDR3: TGCGCCAGCAGCCAAGCCAACAGGCAGTACGGCTACACCTTC.

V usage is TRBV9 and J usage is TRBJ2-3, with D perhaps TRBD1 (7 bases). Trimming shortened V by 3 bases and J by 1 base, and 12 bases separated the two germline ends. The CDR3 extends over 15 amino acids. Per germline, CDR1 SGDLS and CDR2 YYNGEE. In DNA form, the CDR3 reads TGTGCCAGCAGCGCCCAGGGGGGCGGCACAGATACGCAGTATTTT. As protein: CASSAQGGGTDTQYF.

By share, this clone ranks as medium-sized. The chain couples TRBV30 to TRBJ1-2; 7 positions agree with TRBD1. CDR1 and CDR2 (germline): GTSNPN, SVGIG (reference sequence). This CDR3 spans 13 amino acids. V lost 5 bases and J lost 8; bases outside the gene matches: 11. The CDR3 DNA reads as TGTGCCTGGGCCGTGGACAGGCGGGTGGGCTACACCTTC. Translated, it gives CAWAVDRRVGYTF.

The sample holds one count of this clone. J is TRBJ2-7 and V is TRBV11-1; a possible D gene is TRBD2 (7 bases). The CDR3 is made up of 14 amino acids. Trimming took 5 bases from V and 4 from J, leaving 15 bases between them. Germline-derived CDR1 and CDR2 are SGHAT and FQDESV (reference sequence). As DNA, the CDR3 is TGTGCCAGCAGCCCAAGGGGGGGCGTTTACGAGCAGTACTTC. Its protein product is CASSPRGGVYEQYF.

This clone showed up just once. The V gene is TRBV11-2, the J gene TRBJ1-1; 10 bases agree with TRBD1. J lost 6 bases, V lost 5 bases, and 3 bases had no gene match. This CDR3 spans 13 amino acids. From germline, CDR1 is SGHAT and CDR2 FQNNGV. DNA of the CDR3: TGTGCCAGCAGCAAGGGACAGGGGCCTGAAGCTTTCTTT. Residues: CASSKGQGPEAFF.

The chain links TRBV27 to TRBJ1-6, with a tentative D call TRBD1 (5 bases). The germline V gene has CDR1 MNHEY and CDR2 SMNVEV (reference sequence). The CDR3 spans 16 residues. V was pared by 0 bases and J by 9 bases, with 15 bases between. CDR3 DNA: TGTGCCAGCAGTTTATCCCGGGGGGGTAGAAGTTCACCCCTCCACTTT. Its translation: CASSLSRGGRSSPLHF.

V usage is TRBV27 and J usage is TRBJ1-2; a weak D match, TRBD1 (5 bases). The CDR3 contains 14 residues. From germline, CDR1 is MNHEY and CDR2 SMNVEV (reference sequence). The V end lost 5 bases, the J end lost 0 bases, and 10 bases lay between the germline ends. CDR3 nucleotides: TGTGCCAGCAGTCCTGCGGGGGCTAACTATGGCTACACCTTC. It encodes CASSPAGANYGYTF.

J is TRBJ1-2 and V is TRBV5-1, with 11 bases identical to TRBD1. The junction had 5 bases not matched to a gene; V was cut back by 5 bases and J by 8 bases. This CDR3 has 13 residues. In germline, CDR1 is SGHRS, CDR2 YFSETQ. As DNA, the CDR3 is TGCGCCAGCAGTGGACAGGGGGCGCGGGGCTACACCTTC. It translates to CASSGQGARGYTF.

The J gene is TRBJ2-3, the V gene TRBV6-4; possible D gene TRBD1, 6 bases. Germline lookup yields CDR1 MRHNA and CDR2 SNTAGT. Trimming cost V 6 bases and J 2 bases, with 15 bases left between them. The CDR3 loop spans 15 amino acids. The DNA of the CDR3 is TGTGCCAGCAGCCTGGGGACGGGACACACAGATACGCAGTATTTT. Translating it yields CASSLGTGHTDTQYF.